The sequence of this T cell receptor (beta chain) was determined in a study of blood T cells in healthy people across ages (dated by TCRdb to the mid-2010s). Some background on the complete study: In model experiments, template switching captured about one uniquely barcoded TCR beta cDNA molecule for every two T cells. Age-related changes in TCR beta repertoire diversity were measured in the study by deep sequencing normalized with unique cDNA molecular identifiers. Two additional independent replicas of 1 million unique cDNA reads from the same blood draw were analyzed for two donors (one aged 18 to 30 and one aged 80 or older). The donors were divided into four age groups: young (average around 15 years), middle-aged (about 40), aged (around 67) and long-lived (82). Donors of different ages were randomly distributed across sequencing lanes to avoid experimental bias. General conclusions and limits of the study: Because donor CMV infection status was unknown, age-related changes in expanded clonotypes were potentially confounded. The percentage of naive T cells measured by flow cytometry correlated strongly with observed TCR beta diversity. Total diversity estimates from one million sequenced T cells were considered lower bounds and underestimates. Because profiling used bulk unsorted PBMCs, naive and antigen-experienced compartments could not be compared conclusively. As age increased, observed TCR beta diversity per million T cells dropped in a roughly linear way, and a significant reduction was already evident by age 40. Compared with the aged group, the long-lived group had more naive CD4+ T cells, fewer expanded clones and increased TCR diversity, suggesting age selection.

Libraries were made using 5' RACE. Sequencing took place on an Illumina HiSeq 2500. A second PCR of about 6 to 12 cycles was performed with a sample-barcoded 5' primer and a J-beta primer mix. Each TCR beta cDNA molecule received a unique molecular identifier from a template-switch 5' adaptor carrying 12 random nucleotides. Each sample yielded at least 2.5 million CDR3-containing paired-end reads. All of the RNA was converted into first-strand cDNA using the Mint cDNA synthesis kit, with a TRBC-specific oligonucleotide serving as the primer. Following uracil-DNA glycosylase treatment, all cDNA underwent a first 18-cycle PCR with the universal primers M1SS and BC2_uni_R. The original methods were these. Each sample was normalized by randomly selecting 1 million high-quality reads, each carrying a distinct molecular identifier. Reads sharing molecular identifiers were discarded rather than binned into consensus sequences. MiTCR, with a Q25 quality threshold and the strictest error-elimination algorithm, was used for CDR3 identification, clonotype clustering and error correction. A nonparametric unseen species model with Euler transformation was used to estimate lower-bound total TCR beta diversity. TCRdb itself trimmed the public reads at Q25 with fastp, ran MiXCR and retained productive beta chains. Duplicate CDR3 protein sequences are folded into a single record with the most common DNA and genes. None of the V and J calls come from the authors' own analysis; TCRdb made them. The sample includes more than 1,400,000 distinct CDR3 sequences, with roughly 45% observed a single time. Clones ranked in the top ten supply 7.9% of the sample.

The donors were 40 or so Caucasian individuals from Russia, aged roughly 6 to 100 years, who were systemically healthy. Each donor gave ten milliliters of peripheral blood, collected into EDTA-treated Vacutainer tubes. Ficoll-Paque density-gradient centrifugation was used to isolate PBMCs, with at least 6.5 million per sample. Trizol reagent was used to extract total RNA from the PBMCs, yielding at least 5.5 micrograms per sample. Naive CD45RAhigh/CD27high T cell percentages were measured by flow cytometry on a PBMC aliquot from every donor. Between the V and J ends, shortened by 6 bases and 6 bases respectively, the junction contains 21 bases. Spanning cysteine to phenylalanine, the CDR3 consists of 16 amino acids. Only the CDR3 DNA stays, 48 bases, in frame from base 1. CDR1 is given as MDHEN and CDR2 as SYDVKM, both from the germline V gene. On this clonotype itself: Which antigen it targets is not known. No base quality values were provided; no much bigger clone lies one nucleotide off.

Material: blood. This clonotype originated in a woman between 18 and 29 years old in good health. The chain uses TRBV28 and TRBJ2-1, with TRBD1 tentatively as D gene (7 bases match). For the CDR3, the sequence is CASSRIRQGGSNEQFF. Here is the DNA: TGTGCCAGCAGCCGCATAAGGCAGGGGGGTTCCAATGAGCAGTTCTTC.